The 8 T cell receptor beta chains below all came from one sample that was sequenced in a study of a mutant IDH1 vaccine in newly diagnosed glioma. Time point described: week 5, during vaccination. Every vaccination contained 300 ug of the mutant IDH1 20-mer peptide and was paired with topical imiquimod. For these TCRs, the target antigens are not known. Sequencing used immunoSEQ multiplex PCR; TCRdb keeps in-frame clones, though not all of them. The sample has about 60,000 clones, 80% to 90% seen once. This sample comprised PBMCs, obtained from a glioma patient whose treatment included an IDH1 peptide vaccine. These receptors were collected from a woman in her 50s with glioma.

This clone has just a few counts. The chain has TRBV19 and TRBJ1-2; 8 bases line up with TRBD1. The junction had 12 bases not matched to a gene; V was cut back by 5 bases and J by 4 bases. The CDR3 is 16 amino acids. CDR1 is LNHDA and CDR2 is SQIVND in the germline V gene (reference sequence). The CDR3 coding sequence is TGTGCCAGTAGTTCCCGGACAGGGCGGACGGCCTATGGCTACACCTTC. Translating it yields CASSSRTGRTAYGYTF.

The rearrangement uses TRBV9 and TRBJ2-6; a possible D gene is TRBD1 (6 bases). Trimming stripped 4 bases from V and 2 bases from J, with 16 bases between. This CDR3 has 17 residues. CDR1 is SGDLS, CDR2 YYNGEE, per germline. The CDR3 DNA is TGTGCCAGCAGCTCCAGGGGCCTCAACACTGGGGCCAACGTCCTGACTTTC. Translating it yields CASSSRGLNTGANVLTF.

The chain links TRBV7-2 to TRBJ1-5, with TRBD1 as a possible D gene (6 bases). There are 14 residues in the CDR3. V was pared by 1 base and J by 2 bases, with 6 bases between. CDR1 is SGHTA and CDR2 is FQGNSA in the germline V gene. The DNA of the CDR3 is TGTGCCAGCAGCTTAGACAGGGGCAATCAGCCCCAGCATTTT. It yields the protein CASSLDRGNQPQHF.

The chain carries TRBV4-3 and TRBJ1-6; D call uncertain. Trimming cost V 4 bases and J 2 bases, with 12 bases left between them. The CDR3 totals 16 residues. Per germline, CDR1 LGHNA and CDR2 YSLEER. Here the CDR3 reads CASSPGRRTYNSPLHF. Here the CDR3 DNA reads TGCGCCAGCAGCCCCGGGCGGAGAACCTATAATTCACCCCTCCACTTT.

The CDR3 DNA sequence: TGTGCCAGCAGTTCCCCGGGACAGGGGGCGCGAGGCACTGAAGCTTTCTTT. This encodes CASSSPGQGARGTEAFF. The chain links TRBV27 to TRBJ1-1; 12 nucleotides align to TRBD1. The CDR3 covers 17 residues. Per the germline V gene, CDR1 is MNHEY and CDR2 is SMNVEV (reference sequence). V lost 4 bases, J lost 4 bases, and 10 bases stayed unmatched.

CDR3 protein: CASSYDSRVIGELFF. The CDR3 coding sequence is TGTGCCAGCAGTTACGATTCCAGGGTAATCGGGGAGCTGTTTTTT. The chain recombines TRBV6-5 with TRBJ2-2; tentative D call: TRBD1 (5 bases). Looked up from germline, CDR1 is MNHEY and CDR2 is SVGAGI. The CDR3 has 15 amino acids. Trimming cost V 2 bases and J 7 bases, with 14 bases left between them.

The chain couples TRBV5-6 to TRBJ1-2; D not resolved. The CDR3 contains 15 residues. Germline values: CDR1 SGHDT, CDR2 YYEEEE. V lost 2 bases to trimming and J lost 4 bases, with 15 bases between them. The CDR3 coding sequence is TGTGCCAGCAGCTTTAGACACCGCCGGGGCTATGGCTACACCTTC. Its protein is CASSFRHRRGYGYTF.

The rearrangement uses TRBV7-6 and TRBJ2-3, with D tentatively TRBD1 or TRBD2 (5 bases each). CDR1 SGHVS and CDR2 FNYEAQ come from the germline V gene. The V end lost 5 bases, the J end lost 5 bases, and 14 bases lay between the germline ends. This CDR3 comprises 14 residues. The DNA of the CDR3 is TGTGCCAGCAGCCGAATGAGGGGTGGAGATACGCAGTATTTT. Encoded protein: CASSRMRGGDTQYF.